This is a list of T cell receptor beta chains from one sample in a study of CD8+ T cells in alopecia areata. Generated by immunoSEQ multiplex PCR, the TCRdb table keeps only in-frame clones and is missing some. The sample holds more than 90,000 clones, about three fifths seen once. The sequencing here drew on CD8+ T cells sorted from blood, taken at week 4, from a patient treated with tofacitinib. All receptors come from a human donor with alopecia areata. Both conserved end residues are part of each CDR3. The D gene is left open where the match is weak. Clone size is given for some rows only: seen once, a few or many times, or a class if the clone is expanded.

d_gene: -
v_gene: TRBV27
len: 16
abundance: -
j_gene: TRBJ2-1
CDR3aa: CASSFPGPTSYNEQFF
CDR3nt: TGTGCCAGCAGTTTCCCGGGGCCGACGTCCTACAATGAGCAGTTCTTC

d_gene: -
v_gene: TRBV9
len: 13
abundance: -
j_gene: TRBJ2-6
CDR3aa: CASTGAGANVLTF
CDR3nt: TGTGCCAGCACAGGGGCTGGGGCCAACGTCCTGACTTTC

d_gene: -
v_gene: TRBV27
len: 17
abundance: -
j_gene: TRBJ1-6
CDR3aa: CASSSANRAQVVSPLHF
CDR3nt: TGTGCCAGCAGTTCCGCCAACAGGGCCCAGGTCGTTTCACCCCTCCACTTT

d_gene: -
v_gene: TRBV27
len: 14
abundance: -
j_gene: TRBJ2-7
CDR3aa: CASSLNGGNAEQYF
CDR3nt: TGTGCCAGCAGTTTAAATGGGGGGAATGCCGAGCAGTACTTC

d_gene: -
v_gene: TRBV29-1
len: 13
abundance: few
j_gene: TRBJ2-7
CDR3aa: CSVAAGSSYEQYF
CDR3nt: TGCAGCGTTGCGGCAGGGAGCTCCTACGAGCAGTACTTC

d_gene: -
v_gene: TRBV30
len: 13
abundance: once
j_gene: TRBJ1-1
CDR3aa: CAWSVAGNTEAFF
CDR3nt: TGTGCCTGGAGTGTGGCAGGGAACACTGAAGCTTTCTTT

d_gene: TRBD1
v_gene: TRBV7-9
len: 17
abundance: -
j_gene: TRBJ2-5
CDR3aa: CASSLLGTGEFRETQYF
CDR3nt: TGTGCCAGCAGCTTACTCGGGACAGGGGAATTTAGAGAGACCCAGTACTTC

d_gene: TRBD1
v_gene: TRBV7-9
len: 16
abundance: -
j_gene: TRBJ1-2
CDR3aa: CASSMGQGAVNYGYTF
CDR3nt: TGTGCCAGCAGCATGGGACAGGGGGCAGTCAACTATGGCTACACCTTC

d_gene: -
v_gene: TRBV19
len: 14
abundance: few
j_gene: TRBJ1-5
CDR3aa: CASSIPSSNQPQHF
CDR3nt: TGTGCCAGTAGTATCCCCTCTAGCAATCAGCCCCAGCATTTT

d_gene: TRBD2
v_gene: TRBV9
len: 15
abundance: -
j_gene: TRBJ2-1
CDR3aa: CASSVLAGGNNEQFF
CDR3nt: TGTGCCAGCAGCGTTCTAGCGGGGGGGAACAATGAGCAGTTCTTC

d_gene: -
v_gene: TRBV29-1
len: 12
abundance: -
j_gene: TRBJ1-1
CDR3aa: CSVEDQGAEAFF
CDR3nt: TGCAGCGTTGAAGACCAGGGAGCTGAAGCTTTCTTT

d_gene: TRBD1
v_gene: TRBV7-9
len: 12
abundance: -
j_gene: TRBJ1-2
CDR3aa: CASSLTGDGYTF
CDR3nt: TGTGCCAGCAGCTTAACAGGGGATGGCTACACCTTC

d_gene: -
v_gene: TRBV6-5
len: 12
abundance: -
j_gene: TRBJ2-3
CDR3aa: CASSLGSDTQYF
CDR3nt: TGTGCCAGCAGTTTAGGGTCAGATACGCAGTATTTT

d_gene: -
v_gene: TRBV29-1
len: 15
abundance: -
j_gene: TRBJ2-2
CDR3aa: CSVEDGHSNTGELFF
CDR3nt: TGCAGCGTTGAAGACGGACACTCGAACACCGGGGAGCTGTTTTTT

d_gene: -
v_gene: TRBV29-1
len: 12
abundance: once
j_gene: TRBJ2-7
CDR3aa: CSVLGSPYEQYF
CDR3nt: TGCAGCGTTCTGGGATCTCCCTACGAGCAGTACTTC

d_gene: -
v_gene: TRBV7-9
len: 15
abundance: many
j_gene: TRBJ2-1
CDR3aa: CASSLVTDSYNEQFF
CDR3nt: TGTGCCAGCAGCTTAGTGACTGATTCCTACAATGAGCAGTTCTTC

d_gene: -
v_gene: TRBV4-3
len: 15
abundance: -
j_gene: TRBJ1-2
CDR3aa: CASSHQGAPGYGYTF
CDR3nt: TGCGCCAGCAGCCATCAAGGGGCCCCAGGCTATGGCTACACCTTC

d_gene: TRBD2
v_gene: TRBV13
len: 15
abundance: -
j_gene: TRBJ2-3
CDR3aa: CASTGAGGQTDTQYF
CDR3nt: TGTGCCAGCACCGGAGCGGGGGGGCAGACAGATACGCAGTATTTT

d_gene: -
v_gene: TRBV30
len: 12
abundance: -
j_gene: TRBJ1-1
CDR3aa: CACGQIAPEAFF
CDR3nt: TGTGCCTGTGGACAGATAGCCCCTGAAGCTTTCTTT

d_gene: -
v_gene: TRBV5-6
len: 15
abundance: few
j_gene: TRBJ1-5
CDR3aa: CASSRVEMSNQPQHF
CDR3nt: TGTGCCAGCAGCCGAGTTGAGATGAGCAATCAGCCCCAGCATTTT

d_gene: TRBD2
v_gene: TRBV28
len: 17
abundance: -
j_gene: TRBJ2-5
CDR3aa: CASSFYFRTSGEETQYF
CDR3nt: TGTGCCAGCAGTTTTTACTTCCGGACTAGCGGGGAAGAGACCCAGTACTTC

d_gene: -
v_gene: TRBV30
len: 12
abundance: few
j_gene: TRBJ2-1
CDR3aa: CAWSVTGFEQFF
CDR3nt: TGTGCCTGGAGTGTAACCGGGTTTGAGCAGTTCTTC

d_gene: -
v_gene: TRBV6-5
len: 13
abundance: -
j_gene: TRBJ1-2
CDR3aa: CASSLSRLYGYTF
CDR3nt: TGTGCCAGCAGTTTGAGTCGGCTTTATGGCTACACCTTC

d_gene: -
v_gene: TRBV30
len: 13
abundance: -
j_gene: TRBJ1-5
CDR3aa: CAWSVQGDQPQHF
CDR3nt: TGTGCCTGGAGTGTTCAGGGAGACCAGCCCCAGCATTTT

d_gene: -
v_gene: TRBV5-6
len: 15
abundance: few
j_gene: TRBJ1-2
CDR3aa: CASSSQGSGDYGYTF
CDR3nt: TGTGCCAGCAGCTCCCAGGGAAGTGGGGACTATGGCTACACCTTC

d_gene: -
v_gene: TRBV29-1
len: 10
abundance: -
j_gene: TRBJ2-7
CDR3aa: CSVAQGEQYF
CDR3nt: TGCAGCGTTGCCCAGGGCGAGCAGTACTTC

d_gene: TRBD1
v_gene: TRBV11-2
len: 15
abundance: -
j_gene: TRBJ2-7
CDR3aa: CASSFFTGAAYEQYF
CDR3nt: TGTGCCAGCAGCTTTTTCACAGGGGCGGCCTACGAGCAGTACTTC

d_gene: -
v_gene: TRBV27
len: 15
abundance: -
j_gene: TRBJ2-1
CDR3aa: CASSLVGGPYNEQFF
CDR3nt: TGTGCCAGCAGTTTAGTCGGGGGGCCCTACAATGAGCAGTTCTTC